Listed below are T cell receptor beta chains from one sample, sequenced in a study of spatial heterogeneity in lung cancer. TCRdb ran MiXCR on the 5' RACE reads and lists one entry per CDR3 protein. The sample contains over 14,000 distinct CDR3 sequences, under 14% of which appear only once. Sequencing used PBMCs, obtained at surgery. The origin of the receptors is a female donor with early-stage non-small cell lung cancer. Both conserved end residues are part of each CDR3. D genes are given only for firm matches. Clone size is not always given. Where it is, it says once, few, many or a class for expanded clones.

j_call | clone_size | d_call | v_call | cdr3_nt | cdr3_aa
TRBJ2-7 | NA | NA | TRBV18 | TGTGCCAGCTCACCTCAGGGTACCTACGAGCAGTACTTC | CASSPQGTYEQYF
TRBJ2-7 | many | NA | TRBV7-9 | TGTGCCAGCAGCCCTACCCGACAGAGGAGTTACGAGCAGTACTTC | CASSPTRQRSYEQYF
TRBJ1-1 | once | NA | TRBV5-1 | TGCGCCAGCAGGGTTGGGTGGGTCACTGAAGCTTTCTTT | CASRVGWVTEAFF
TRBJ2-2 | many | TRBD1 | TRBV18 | TGTGCCAGCTCACCGGGACAGAGGAACACCGGGGAGCTGTTTTTT | CASSPGQRNTGELFF
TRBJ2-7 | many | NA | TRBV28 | TGTGCCAGCAGTTCCCCGTTTAGCCCGCGGCCCGAGCAGTACTTC | CASSSPFSPRPEQYF
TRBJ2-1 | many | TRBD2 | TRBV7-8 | TGTGCCAGCAGCCCTAGCGGGGGGGCCGCAAATGAGCAGTTCTTC | CASSPSGGAANEQFF
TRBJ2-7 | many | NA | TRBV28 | TGTGCCAGCACCGTGGGGGCTACTAACGAGCAGTACTTC | CASTVGATNEQYF
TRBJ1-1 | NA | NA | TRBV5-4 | TGTGCCAGCAGCTTGCCATCTTTGAACACTGAAGCTTTCTTT | CASSLPSLNTEAFF
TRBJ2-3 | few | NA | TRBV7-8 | TGTGCCAGCAGCCTGACCGGAGCAGATACGCAGTATTTT | CASSLTGADTQYF
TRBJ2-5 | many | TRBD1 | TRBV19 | TGTGCCAGTAGTATGCTCCTCGGACAGGGCGGAGAGACCCAGTACTTC | CASSMLLGQGGETQYF
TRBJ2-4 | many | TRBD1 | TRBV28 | TGTGCCAGCAGTTCTTCCGGGACAGGGGACATTCAGTACTTC | CASSSSGTGDIQYF
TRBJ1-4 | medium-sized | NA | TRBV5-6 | TGTGCCAGCAGCTTGGCACCGGCAGGGTCTAATGAAAAACTGTTTTTT | CASSLAPAGSNEKLFF
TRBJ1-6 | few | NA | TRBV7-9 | TGTGCCAGCAGTCTTGCGGGGGGGACTTCACCCCTCCACTTT | CASSLAGGTSPLHF
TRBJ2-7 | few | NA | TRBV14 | TGTGCCAGCAGCCCCAAGTTGGGGGGCCCGAGGGAGCAGTACTTC | CASSPKLGGPREQYF
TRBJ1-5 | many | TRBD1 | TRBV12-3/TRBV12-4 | TGTGCCAGCAGTTCTTTGGGACAGGGCCTACAGCCCCAGCATTTT | CASSSLGQGLQPQHF
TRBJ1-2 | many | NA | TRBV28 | TGTGCCAGCAGTTTAGACAGGCGAGTGGGAGGCTACACCTTC | CASSLDRRVGGYTF
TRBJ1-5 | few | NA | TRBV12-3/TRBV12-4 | TGTGCCAGCAGTTTAGGGGAGGGCAATCAGCCCCAGCATTTT | CASSLGEGNQPQHF
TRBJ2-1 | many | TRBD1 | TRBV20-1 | TGCAGTGCTGGACAGGGCCTGAGCTCCTACAATGAGCAGTTCTTC | CSAGQGLSSYNEQFF
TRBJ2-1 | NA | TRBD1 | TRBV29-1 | TGCAGCGTTAAACCGGGACAGGGGAGTTTGTTCTTC | CSVKPGQGSLFF
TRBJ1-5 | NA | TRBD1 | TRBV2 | TGTGCCAGCAGTGAGGTACAGGGGTTCGGGGTCAGCCCCCAGCATTTT | CASSEVQGFGVSPQHF
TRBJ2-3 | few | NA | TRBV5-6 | TGTGCCAGCAGCTGGGTAGGAGATACGCAGTATTTT | CASSWVGDTQYF
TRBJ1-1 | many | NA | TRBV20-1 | TGCAGTGCTAGAGCCCGTAGAAACATGAACACTGAAGCTTTCTTT | CSARARRNMNTEAFF
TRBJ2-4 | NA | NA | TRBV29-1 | TGCAGCGTTGGAGCGATTGACAAAAACATTCAGTACTTC | CSVGAIDKNIQYF
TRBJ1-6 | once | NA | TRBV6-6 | TGTGCCAGCAGTACAGGTTCACCCCTCCACTTT | CASSTGSPLHF
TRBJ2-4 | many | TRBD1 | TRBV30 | TGTGCCTGGACCAACAGGGGTTTAGCCAAAAACATTCAGTACTTC | CAWTNRGLAKNIQYF
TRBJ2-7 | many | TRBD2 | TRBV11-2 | TGTGCCAGCAGCTCCGGACTAGCCAGCGAGCAGTACTTC | CASSSGLASEQYF
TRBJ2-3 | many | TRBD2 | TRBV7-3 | TGTGCCAGCAGCCTTGGACTAGTGAGCACAGATACGCAGTATTTT | CASSLGLVSTDTQYF
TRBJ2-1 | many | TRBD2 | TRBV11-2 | TGTGCCAGCAGCCCCACAACCGGGACTAGCGGGGAGCCGAAACTAGATGAGCAGTTCTTC | CASSPTTGTSGEPKLDEQFF
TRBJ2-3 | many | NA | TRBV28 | TGTGCCAGCAGTCCCTCCCCCGGGCAGGGGCTCCCAGATACGCAGTATTTT | CASSPSPGQGLPDTQYF
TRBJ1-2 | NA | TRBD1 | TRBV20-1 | TGCAGTGCTCATCCGGGACAGGGGGCACATGGCTACACCTTC | CSAHPGQGAHGYTF
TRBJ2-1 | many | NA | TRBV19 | TGTGCCAGTAAGGACCAACCGGGTGCCAATGAGCAGTTCTTC | CASKDQPGANEQFF
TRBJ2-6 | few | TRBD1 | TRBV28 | TGTGCCAGCCGGACAGGGGGAGTCTCTGGGGCCAACGTCCTGACTTTC | CASRTGGVSGANVLTF
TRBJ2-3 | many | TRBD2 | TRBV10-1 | TGCGCCAGCAGTGCCCTTAGCGGGGGGCTCGGGAGCACAGATACGCAGTATTTT | CASSALSGGLGSTDTQYF
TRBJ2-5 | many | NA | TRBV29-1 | TGCAGCGTTGTACTACAGAAGTACCAAGAGACCCAGTACTTC | CSVVLQKYQETQYF
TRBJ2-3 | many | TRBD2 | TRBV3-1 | TGTGCCAGCCGGCGGGGGGGTGTAAATACGCAGTATTTT | CASRRGGVNTQYF
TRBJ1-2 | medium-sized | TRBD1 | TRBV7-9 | TGTGCCAGCAGCCAACAAGCCGGGACAGGGACCTATGGCTACACCTTC | CASSQQAGTGTYGYTF
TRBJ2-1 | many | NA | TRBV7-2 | TGTGCCAGCACCCCGAAGAGGGAGCAGTTCTTC | CASTPKREQFF
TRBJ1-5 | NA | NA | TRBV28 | TGTGCCAGCAGTTGGGGCCGCCAGCCCCAGCATTTT | CASSWGRQPQHF
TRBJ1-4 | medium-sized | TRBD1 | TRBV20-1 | TGCAGTGCTAGTCGAGGGACAGCTAATGAAAAACTGTTTTTT | CSASRGTANEKLFF
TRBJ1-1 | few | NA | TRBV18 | TGTGCCAGCTCACCACCGGGGCAGGGTTACACTGAAGCTTTCTTT | CASSPPGQGYTEAFF
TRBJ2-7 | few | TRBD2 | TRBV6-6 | TGTGCCAGCAGCGACCAGCGGGGGGCCCACTACGAGCAGTACTTC | CASSDQRGAHYEQYF
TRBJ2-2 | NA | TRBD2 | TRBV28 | TGTGCCAGCAGTTTAGCGGGAGGTTCCACCGGGGAGCTGTTTTTT | CASSLAGGSTGELFF
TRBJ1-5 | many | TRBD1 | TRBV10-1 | TGCGCCAGCAGTGAGACAGGGGGGCGTCAGCCCCAGCATTTT | CASSETGGRQPQHF
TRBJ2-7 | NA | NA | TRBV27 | TGTGCCAGCAGTTTCCCGGACAGTCCGTACACTTCCTACGAGCAGTACTTC | CASSFPDSPYTSYEQYF
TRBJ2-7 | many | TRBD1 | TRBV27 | TGTGCCAGCAGTCCCTACTCCGGGACAGGGGCCTACGAGCAGTACTTC | CASSPYSGTGAYEQYF
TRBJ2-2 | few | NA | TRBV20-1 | TGCAGTGCTAGAGCCCCGGGGACCGGGGAGCTGTTTTTT | CSARAPGTGELFF
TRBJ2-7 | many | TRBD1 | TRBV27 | TGTGCCAGCAGTCCGGACAGGCCAGGTTTGGATCGGTACTTC | CASSPDRPGLDRYF
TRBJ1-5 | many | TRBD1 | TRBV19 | TGTGCCAGTAGGTGGACAGGCTCCAATCAGCCCCAGCATTTT | CASRWTGSNQPQHF
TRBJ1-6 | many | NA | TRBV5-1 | TGCGCCAGCAGGGACGGGGTAAATTCACCCCTCCACTTT | CASRDGVNSPLHF
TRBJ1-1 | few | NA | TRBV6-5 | TGTGCCAGCAGTAACGACAGAAAGAACACTGAAGCTTTCTTT | CASSNDRKNTEAFF
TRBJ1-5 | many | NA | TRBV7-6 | TGTGCCAGCAGCCCGAGGGGCAATCAGCCCCAGCATTTT | CASSPRGNQPQHF
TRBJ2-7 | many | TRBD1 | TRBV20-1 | TGCAGTGCTAGGGACAGGGGGCGCGATGAGCAGTACTTC | CSARDRGRDEQYF
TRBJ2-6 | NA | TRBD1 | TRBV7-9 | TGTGCCAGCAGCCGCAGGACAGGGGGCCCATCTGGGGCCAACGTCCTGACTTTC | CASSRRTGGPSGANVLTF
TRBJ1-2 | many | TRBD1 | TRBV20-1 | TGCAGTGCTAGGACAGGGTACATGGGCTACACCTTC | CSARTGYMGYTF
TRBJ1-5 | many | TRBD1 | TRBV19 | TGTGCCAGTAGTCCGCGCAGGGGGAGCAATCAGCCCCAGCATTTT | CASSPRRGSNQPQHF